The 21 T cell receptor beta chains below come from one sample, sequenced in a study of shared clonotypes between healthy human individuals. Method: immunoSEQ multiplex PCR; TCRdb's copy keeps in-frame clones and lacks some. This table holds over a million clones, around 74% found once. Sequencing was done on a sample of memory CD4+ T cells sorted from blood. Indicated subset: CD45RA-negative fraction. The receptors here all came from a man between 18 and 29 years old in good health.

This rearrangement joins TRBV5-8 to TRBJ2-1; TRBD2 matches at 13 bases. The CDR3 totals 15 residues. From germline, CDR1 is SGHTS and CDR2 YDEGEE. Trimming cost V 0 bases and J 9 bases; bases outside gene matches: 3. The CDR3 loop is CASSLGLAGGGEQFF. CDR3 in DNA: TGTGCCAGCAGCTTGGGACTAGCGGGGGGAGGTGAGCAGTTCTTC.

This clone was counted between two and nine times. The rearrangement joins TRBV4-1 to TRBJ2-3; TRBD1 might be the D (5 bases). There are 16 residues in the CDR3. Between the trimmed V and J ends, which lost 0 bases and 5 bases, there was a span of 15 bases. CDR1 and CDR2 (germline): MGHRA, YSYEKL. The CDR3 DNA follows: TGCGCCAGCAGCCAAGACCCGACAGTAATAGGAGATACGCAGTATTTT. It codes for CASSQDPTVIGDTQYF.

The rearrangement joins TRBV7-6 to TRBJ2-2, with 9 bases identical to TRBD1. The junction had 6 bases not matched to a gene; V was cut back by 5 bases and J by 5 bases. Germline CDR1 is SGHVS and CDR2 is FNYEAQ. The CDR3 consists of 15 residues. CDR3 in amino acids: CASSQGQGGTGELFF. In DNA, the CDR3 is TGTGCCAGCAGCCAGGGACAGGGAGGGACCGGGGAGCTGTTTTTT.

This rearrangement joins TRBV5-4 to TRBJ1-2, with D perhaps TRBD1 (6 bases). The CDR3 consists of 14 residues. Trimming took 4 bases from V and 4 from J, leaving 14 bases between them. In germline, CDR1 is SGHNT, CDR2 YYREEE (reference sequence). The CDR3 reads CASSPGGRIYGYTF. CDR3 bases: TGTGCCAGCAGCCCGGGGGGCAGAATCTATGGCTACACCTTC.

The V gene is TRBV5-1, the J gene TRBJ1-1; 8 bases fit TRBD1. CDR1 is SGHRS and CDR2 is YFSETQ in the germline V gene. The CDR3 runs to 16 residues. The V gene end was trimmed by 2 bases and the J gene end by 0 bases; junction bases not matched to a gene: 6. The CDR3 DNA reads TGCGCCAGCAGCTTTACAGGGGGGACCATGAACACTGAAGCTTTCTTT. Translated: CASSFTGGTMNTEAFF. Combining the CDR3 with reference TRBV5-1 and TRBJ1-1 gives the whole variable domain KAGVTQTPRYLIKTRGQQVTLSCSPISGHRSVSWYQQTPGQGLQFLFEYFSETQRNKGNFPGRFSGRQFSNSRSEMNVSTLELGDSALYLCASSFTGGTMNTEAFFGQGTRLTVV.

CDR3 nucleotides: TGTGCCAGCAGCTTAGCACAGGGCGTGGGCGAGCAGTACTTC. Translation gives CASSLAQGVGEQYF. The rearrangement joins TRBV7-6 to TRBJ2-7, with TRBD1 as a possible D gene (6 bases). V shed 0 bases and J shed 6 bases, with 12 bases lying between them. This CDR3 spans 14 amino acids. The V gene's germline CDR1 is SGHVS and CDR2 FNYEAQ.

This sequence joins TRBV7-9 and TRBJ2-5; 8 nucleotides align to TRBD2. Germline trimming cut 1 base from V and 1 base from J; bases unmatched to any gene: 5. The CDR3 is made up of 16 amino acids. CDR1 is SEHNR, CDR2 FQNEAQ, per germline (reference sequence). In DNA, the CDR3 is TGTGCCAGCAGCTTAGAGCGACGGGGGGGCCAAGAGACCCAGTACTTC. Protein sequence: CASSLERRGGQETQYF.

In this sample, this clone turned up once. J is TRBJ2-3 and V is TRBV30; D gene unclear. The V and J ends lost 0 bases and 11 bases respectively, with 21 bases between them. CDR1 and CDR2 (germline): GTSNPN, SVGIG (reference sequence). The CDR3 is made up of 15 amino acids. DNA of the CDR3: TGTGCCTGGAGTGTACACACACAGTCGAAGGTGATGCAGTATTTT. Its protein is CAWSVHTQSKVMQYF.

A note on this clone: Other DNA sequences from this sample encode an identical CDR3 as well. This chain uses TRBV5-1 with TRBJ2-3, with TRBD1 matching over 7 bases. Losses at the gene ends were 0 bases for V and 3 bases for J; bases not matched to a gene: 4. The CDR3 consists of 15 residues. CDR1 and CDR2 (germline): SGHRS, YFSETQ. The CDR3 DNA is TGCGCCAGCAGCTTGGCCGGCAGGGGGACAGATACGCAGTATTTT. Amino acid sequence: CASSLAGRGTDTQYF.

This rearrangement joins TRBV30 to TRBJ2-3; 11 bases are shared with TRBD2. The V gene's germline CDR1 is GTSNPN and CDR2 SVGIG (reference sequence). The length of the CDR3 is 17 residues. Trimming took 4 bases from V and 5 from J; bases not matched to a gene: 14. The DNA for the CDR3 is TGTGCCTGGAACCCCGGGACTAGCGGATCCATTGGAGATACGCAGTATTTT. It encodes CAWNPGTSGSIGDTQYF. The variable domain in full, with the rest retrieved from reference TRBV30 and TRBJ2-3, is SQTIHQWPATLVQPVGSPLSLECTVEGTSNPNLYWYRQAAGRGLQLLFYSVGIGQISSEVPQNLSASRPQDRQFILSSKKLLLSDSGFYLCAWNPGTSGSIGDTQYFGPGTRLTVL.

Only a few counts were recorded for this clone. The rearrangement links TRBV7-3 to TRBJ2-7, with 7 bases matching TRBD1. CDR1 and CDR2 from the germline V gene are SGHTA and FQGTGA. The CDR3 totals 12 residues. After removal of 5 bases from V and 10 bases from J, the junction contained 8 bases not matched to a gene. For the CDR3, the DNA is TGTGCCAGCAGCATTCCGGGACAGTTCCAGTACTTC. It specifies CASSIPGQFQYF.

The rearrangement uses TRBV19 and TRBJ2-7, with TRBD1 identical over 10 bases. After removal of 7 bases from V and 7 bases from J, the junction contained 10 bases not matched to a gene. CDR1 is LNHDA, CDR2 SQIVND, per germline (reference sequence). CDR3 length: 14 residues. The CDR3 loop is CASTPGTGVREQYF. CDR3 nucleotide sequence: TGTGCCAGTACCCCCGGGACAGGGGTGAGGGAGCAGTACTTC. Drawing the rest from reference TRBV19 and TRBJ2-7, the complete variable domain is DGGITQSPKYLFRKEGQNVTLSCEQNLNHDAMYWYRQDPGQGLRLIYYSQIVNDFQKGDIAEGYSVSREKKESFPLTVTSAQKNPTAFYLCASTPGTGVREQYFGPGTRLTVT.

The gene calls are TRBV9 and TRBJ2-2; possibly TRBD1 for D (5 bases). The CDR3 extends over 16 amino acids. Germline V lookup: CDR1 SGDLS, CDR2 YYNGEE. Trimming removed 2 bases from V and 0 bases from J, with 11 bases in between. In DNA form, the CDR3 reads TGTGCCAGCAGCGTTTTTCAGGGCGCGAACACCGGGGAGCTGTTTTTT. Translation gives CASSVFQGANTGELFF.

This clone has just a few counts. The J gene is TRBJ2-7, the V gene TRBV6-1, with 9 bases that match TRBD1. This CDR3 is built from 16 residues. V lost 4 bases, J lost 2 bases, and 9 bases stayed unmatched. Germline loops: CDR1 MNHNS, CDR2 SASEGT. CDR3 protein: CASSAVGQGPPYEQYF. DNA of the CDR3: TGTGCCAGCAGTGCGGTTGGACAGGGGCCCCCCTACGAGCAGTACTTC.

The chain has TRBV11-2 and TRBJ2-7, with D possibly TRBD2 on 7 matching bases. The CDR3 totals 16 residues. V shed 9 bases and J shed 2 bases, with 23 bases lying between them. Germline CDR1 is SGHAT and CDR2 is FQNNGV. CDR3 sequence (DNA): TGTGCCAGAGGGGGAGGGGCGGCGGAGGTGACCTACGAGCAGTACTTC. It yields the protein CARGGGAAEVTYEQYF.

This chain joins TRBV11-3 and TRBJ2-2; 8 bases match TRBD2. The V segment lost 5 bases and the J segment 4 bases; nucleotides outside the gene matches: 3. The germline CDR1 and CDR2 sequences are SGHNT and YENEEA. This CDR3 is built from 14 residues. The CDR3 loop is CASSRAGVTGELFF. The CDR3 DNA sequence: TGTGCCAGCAGCCGAGCGGGAGTCACCGGGGAGCTGTTTTTT. Complete variable domain (other parts from reference TRBV11-3 and TRBJ2-2): EAGVVQSPRYKIIEKKQPVAFWCNPISGHNTLYWYLQNLGQGPELLIRYENEEAVDDSQLPKDRFSAERLKGVDSTLKIQPAELGDSAVYLCASSRAGVTGELFFGEGSRLTVL.

The gene calls are TRBV5-4 and TRBJ1-6, with TRBD1 matching 7 bases. CDR1 and CDR2 (germline): SGHNT, YYREEE (reference sequence). There are 16 residues in the CDR3. Trimming removed 0 bases from V and 8 bases from J; junction bases left unmatched: 8. CDR3 sequence (DNA): TGTGCCAGCAGCTTGGCTGAAGGGGGCTTGGATTCACCCCTCCACTTT. Residues: CASSLAEGGLDSPLHF.

The rearrangement joins TRBV29-1 to TRBJ2-2; no clear D gene. CDR3 length equals 14 residues. V was clipped by 4 bases and J by 4 bases, with 13 bases between them. Germline V gene data show CDR1 as SQVTM and CDR2 as ANQGSEA. CDR3 sequence (DNA): TGCAGCGTTGGCCAGTCCCTGGCCACCGGGGAGCTGTTTTTT. Translated, it gives CSVGQSLATGELFF.

This rearrangement joins TRBV6-1 to TRBJ2-1; the D gene is possibly TRBD2 (7 bases). Germline V gene sequence: CDR1 MNHNS, CDR2 SASEGT. V lost 4 bases to trimming and J lost 10 bases, with 20 bases between them. CDR3 size: 15 residues. CDR3 nucleotides: TGTGCCAGCAGTGTTGGCGGGAGCCCAACAGGGGAGCAGTTCTTC. Translating gives CASSVGGSPTGEQFF.

V and J are TRBV28 and TRBJ1-4, with D possibly TRBD1 on 6 matching bases. Germline assignment: CDR1 MDHEN and CDR2 SYDVKM. The CDR3 totals 14 residues. V was pared by 8 bases and J by 8 bases, with 18 bases between. CDR3 sequence reads: CASGHRELVEKLFF. CDR3 coding DNA: TGTGCCAGCGGCCACAGGGAATTGGTGGAAAAACTGTTTTTT.

The chain joins TRBV5-1 to TRBJ2-2, with D perhaps matching TRBD2 (6 bases). The CDR3 runs 15 residues. The germline V gene encodes CDR1 SGHRS and CDR2 YFSETQ. Trimming took 0 bases from V and 7 from J, leaving 13 bases between them. CDR3 residues: CASSLGGERVGELFF. The CDR3 DNA reads TGCGCCAGCAGCTTGGGCGGTGAGCGGGTCGGGGAGCTGTTTTTT.